This T cell receptor (beta chain) stems from a study of response to subunit inactivated influenza vaccine. Broader study findings: Authors suggested that a seasonal influenza vaccination recruits few new T cells each time.

TCRdb reprocessed the RT-PCR reads via MiXCR and lists one record per CDR3 protein. The sample records about 180,000 distinct CDR3 sequences, approximately 9.2% being singletons. Remarks on this clonotype: Its cognate antigen is unknown.

This CDR3 region has 19 residues. CDR1 and CDR2 from the germline V gene are LGHNA and YSLEER. Unmatched junction bases numbered 19, after V lost 0 bases and J lost 8 bases. The material sequenced was non-naive T cells sorted from PBMCs, taken on the day of vaccination. The rearrangement links TRBV4-3 to TRBJ2-5, with TRBD1 identical over 9 bases. The source of this sequence is a man in his fifties or sixties who received an inactivated influenza vaccine. This CDR3 reads CASSQEIQGAGGGVITQYF. In nucleotides, the CDR3 is TGCGCCAGCAGCCAAGAAATACAGGGGGCAGGTGGGGGGGTGATCACCCAGTACTTC.